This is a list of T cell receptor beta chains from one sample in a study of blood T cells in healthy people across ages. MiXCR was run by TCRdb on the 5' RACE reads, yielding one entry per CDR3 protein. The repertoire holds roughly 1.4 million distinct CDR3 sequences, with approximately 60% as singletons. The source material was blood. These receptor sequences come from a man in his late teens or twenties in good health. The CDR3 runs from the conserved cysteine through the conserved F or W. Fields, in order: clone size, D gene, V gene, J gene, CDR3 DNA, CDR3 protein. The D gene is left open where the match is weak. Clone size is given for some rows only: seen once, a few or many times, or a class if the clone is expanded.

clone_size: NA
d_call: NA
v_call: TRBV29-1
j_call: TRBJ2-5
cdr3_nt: TGCAGCGTTGAAGTATTGACAGAGCAGTACTTC
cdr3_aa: CSVEVLTEQYF

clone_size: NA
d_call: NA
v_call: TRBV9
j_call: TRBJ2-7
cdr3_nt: TGTGCCAGCAGCGTAAGTGGGTCGGAGGGGGGACTAACCTACGAGCAGTACTTC
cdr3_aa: CASSVSGSEGGLTYEQYF

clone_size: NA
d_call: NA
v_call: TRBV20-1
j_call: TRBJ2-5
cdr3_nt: TGCAGTGCTAGACTCGAGGAGATTCAAGAGACCCAGTACTTC
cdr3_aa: CSARLEEIQETQYF

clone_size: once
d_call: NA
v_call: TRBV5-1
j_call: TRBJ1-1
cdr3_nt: TGCGCCAGCAGCAGGGGGAATGCGGGGCCGGAGGGGACTTTCTTT
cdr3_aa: CASSRGNAGPEGTFF

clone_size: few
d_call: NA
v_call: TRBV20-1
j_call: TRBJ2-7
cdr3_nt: TGCAGTGCTAGGTATGGCTGGAGCAACGAGCAGTACTTC
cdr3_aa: CSARYGWSNEQYF

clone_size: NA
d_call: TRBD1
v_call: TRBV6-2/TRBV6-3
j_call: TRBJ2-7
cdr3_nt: TGTGCCAGCAGTGATGGACAGGGGGTCTCCTACGAGCAGTACTTC
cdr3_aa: CASSDGQGVSYEQYF

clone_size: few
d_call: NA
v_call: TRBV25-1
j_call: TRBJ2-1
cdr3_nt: TGTGCCAGCAGAAGACGTGGTGAGCAGTTCTTC
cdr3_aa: CASRRRGEQFF

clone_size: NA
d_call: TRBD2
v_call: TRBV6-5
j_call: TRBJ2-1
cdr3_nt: TGTGCCAGCAGTCAACTCGAATTAGCGGGAGCGGGTGAGCAGTTCTTC
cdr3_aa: CASSQLELAGAGEQFF

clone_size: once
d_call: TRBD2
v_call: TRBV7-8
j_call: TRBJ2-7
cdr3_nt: TGTGCCAGCAGCTTCCCCGGGACTAGCGGGGGCTACGAGCAGTACTTC
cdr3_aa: CASSFPGTSGGYEQYF

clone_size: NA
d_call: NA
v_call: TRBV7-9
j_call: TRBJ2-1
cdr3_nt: TGTGCCAGCAGCTTAGTCATCAATGAGCAGTTCTTC
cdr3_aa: CASSLVINEQFF

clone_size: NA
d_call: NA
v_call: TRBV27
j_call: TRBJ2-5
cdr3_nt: TGTGCCAGCAGACTACGCCGGGCCCATCAAGAGACCCAGTACTTC
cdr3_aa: CASRLRRAHQETQYF

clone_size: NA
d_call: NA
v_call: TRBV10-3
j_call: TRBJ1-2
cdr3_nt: TGTGCCATCCACTTTTCCGCGGGAGGCTACACCTTC
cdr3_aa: CAIHFSAGGYTF

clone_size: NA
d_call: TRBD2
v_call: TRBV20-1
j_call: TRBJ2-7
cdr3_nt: TGCAGTGTAGCGGGAGGGATCTACGAGCAGTACTTC
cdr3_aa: CSVAGGIYEQYF

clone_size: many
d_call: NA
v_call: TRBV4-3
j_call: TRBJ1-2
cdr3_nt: TGCGCCAGCAGCCAAGACGGGAACTATGGCTACACCTTC
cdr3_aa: CASSQDGNYGYTF